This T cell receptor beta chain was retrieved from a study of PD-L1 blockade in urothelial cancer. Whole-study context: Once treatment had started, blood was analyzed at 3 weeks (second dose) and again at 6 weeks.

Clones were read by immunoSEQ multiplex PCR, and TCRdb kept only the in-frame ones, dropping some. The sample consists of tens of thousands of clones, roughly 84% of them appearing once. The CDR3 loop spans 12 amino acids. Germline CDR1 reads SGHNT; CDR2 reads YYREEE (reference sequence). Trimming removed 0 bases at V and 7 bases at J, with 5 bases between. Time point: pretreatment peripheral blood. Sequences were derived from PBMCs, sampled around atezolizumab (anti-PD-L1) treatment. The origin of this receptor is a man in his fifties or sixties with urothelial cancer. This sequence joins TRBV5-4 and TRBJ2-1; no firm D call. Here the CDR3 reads CASSLVRNEQFF. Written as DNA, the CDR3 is TGTGCCAGCAGCTTGGTGAGGAATGAGCAGTTCTTC.